This section outlines one T cell receptor beta chain sequence together with its context. Its antigen is undetermined. The data originate from a study of response to subunit inactivated influenza vaccine. General study findings and limits: Each seasonal influenza vaccination, the authors suggested, recruits few new T cells.

The CDR3 consists of 15 residues. V was clipped by 3 bases and J by 6 bases; unmatched bases: 5. From germline, CDR1 is SGHTA and CDR2 FQGNSA. MiXCR was run by TCRdb on the RT-PCR reads, yielding one entry per CDR3 protein. The data contain roughly 650,000 distinct CDR3 sequences, around 16% of them singletons. This TCR was sampled from a man in his fifties who received an inactivated influenza vaccine. The V gene is TRBV7-2, the J gene TRBJ2-1; 10 bases are a match to TRBD2. Sequencing used PBMCs from blood, obtained roughly 13 days after vaccination. CDR3: CASSLGLAFSNEQFF. The CDR3 nucleotides are TGTGCCAGCAGCTTGGGACTAGCGTTTTCCAATGAGCAGTTCTTC. Supplemented by reference TRBV7-2 and TRBJ2-1, the full variable domain reads GAGVSQSPSNKVTEKGKDVELRCDPISGHTALYWYRQSLGQGLEFLIYFQGNSAPDKSGLPSDRFSAERTGGSVSTLTIQRTQQEDSAVYLCASSLGLAFSNEQFFGPGTRLTVL.